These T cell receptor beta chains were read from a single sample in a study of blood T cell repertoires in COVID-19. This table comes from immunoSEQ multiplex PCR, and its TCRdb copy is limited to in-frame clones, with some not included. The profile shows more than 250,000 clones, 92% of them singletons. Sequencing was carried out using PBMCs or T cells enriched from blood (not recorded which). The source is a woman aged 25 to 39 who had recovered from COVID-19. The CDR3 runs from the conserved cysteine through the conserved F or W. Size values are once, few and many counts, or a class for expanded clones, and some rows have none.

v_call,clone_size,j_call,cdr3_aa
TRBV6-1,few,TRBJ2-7,CASSEVGTIYEQYF
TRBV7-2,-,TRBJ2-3,CASSWRPLSTDTQYF
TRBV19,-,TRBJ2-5,CASSPRLRETQYF
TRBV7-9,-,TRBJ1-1,CASSLGQGDAFF
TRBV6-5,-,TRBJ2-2,CASSYSGQGVTGELFF
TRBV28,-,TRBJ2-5,CASSPGLAGAETQYF
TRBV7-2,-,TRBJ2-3,CASSLASGRTDTQYF
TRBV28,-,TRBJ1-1,CASSRGGGNTEAFF
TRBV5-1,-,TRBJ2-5,CASSFRTSGGIKTQYF
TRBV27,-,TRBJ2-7,CASSGLAGGLRYEQYF
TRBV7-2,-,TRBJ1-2,CASSSSGGVSGGYGYTF
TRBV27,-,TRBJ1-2,CASSPGRSLGYTF
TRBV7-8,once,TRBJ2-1,CASSVGQGPNEQFF
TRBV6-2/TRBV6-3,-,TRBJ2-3,CASSYGTSGRYRDTQYF
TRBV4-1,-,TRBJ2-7,CASSQDVRSYEQYF
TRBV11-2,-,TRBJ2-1,CASSSLRVTWEQFF
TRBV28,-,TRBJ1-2,CAGASNYGYTF
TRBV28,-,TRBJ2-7,CASSAGTGAPYEQYF
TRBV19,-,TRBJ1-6,CASSDDWGGNSPLHF
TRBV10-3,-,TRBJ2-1,CAIKTYRDADNEQFF
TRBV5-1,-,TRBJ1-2,CASSLNRDGYTF
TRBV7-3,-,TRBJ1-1,CASSPGESGDTEAFF
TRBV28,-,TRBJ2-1,CASSLLASYNEQFF
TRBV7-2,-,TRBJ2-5,CASSLWTGVETQYF
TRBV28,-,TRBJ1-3,CASSPPGQPFSGNTIYF
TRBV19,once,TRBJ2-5,CASSETGQETQYF
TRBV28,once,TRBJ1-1,CASSAPGQGAAEAFF
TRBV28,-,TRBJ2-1,CASRIHQGANEQFF
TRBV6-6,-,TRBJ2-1,CASSYKETDYNEQFF
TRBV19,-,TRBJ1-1,CASSPPPLGTRLNTEAFF
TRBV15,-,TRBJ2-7,CATSRGSSGGDEQYF
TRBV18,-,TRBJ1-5,CASSPDSMGQPQHF
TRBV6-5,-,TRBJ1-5,CASSYPTGENQPQHF
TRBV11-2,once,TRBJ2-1,CASSHQLAGGLRSYNEQFF
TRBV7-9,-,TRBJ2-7,CASSPTGQGASYEQYF
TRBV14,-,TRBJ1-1,CASSQVRKQGARGTEAFF
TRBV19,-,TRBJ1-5,CASSIEPGQPQHF
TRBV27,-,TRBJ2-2,CASNEQGTNTGELFF
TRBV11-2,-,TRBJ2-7,CASSLRRDRAHYEQYF
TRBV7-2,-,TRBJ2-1,CASSLSDKYNEQFF